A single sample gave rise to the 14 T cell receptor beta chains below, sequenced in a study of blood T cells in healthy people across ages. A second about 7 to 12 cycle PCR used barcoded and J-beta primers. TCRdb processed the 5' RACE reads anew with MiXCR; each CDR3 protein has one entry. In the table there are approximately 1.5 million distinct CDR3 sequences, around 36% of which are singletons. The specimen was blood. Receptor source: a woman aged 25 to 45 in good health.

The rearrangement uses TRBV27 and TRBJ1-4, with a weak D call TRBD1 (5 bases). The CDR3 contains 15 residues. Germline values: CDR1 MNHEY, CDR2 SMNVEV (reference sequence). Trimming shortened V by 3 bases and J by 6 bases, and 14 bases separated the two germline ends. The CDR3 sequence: CASSLAGLTHEKLFF. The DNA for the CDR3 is TGTGCCAGCAGTTTGGCGGGACTCACGCATGAAAAACTGTTTTTT.

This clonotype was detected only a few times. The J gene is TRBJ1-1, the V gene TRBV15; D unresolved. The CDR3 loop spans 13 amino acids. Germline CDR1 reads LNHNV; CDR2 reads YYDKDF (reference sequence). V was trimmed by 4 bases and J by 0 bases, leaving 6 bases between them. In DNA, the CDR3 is TGTGCCACCAGCACTCGGATGAACACTGAAGCTTTCTTT. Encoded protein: CATSTRMNTEAFF.

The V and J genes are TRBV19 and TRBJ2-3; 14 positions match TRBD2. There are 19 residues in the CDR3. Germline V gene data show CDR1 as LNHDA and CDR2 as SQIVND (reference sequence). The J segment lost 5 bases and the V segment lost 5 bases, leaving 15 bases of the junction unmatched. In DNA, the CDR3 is TGTGCCAGTAGTCCCATCGCCGGGACTAGCGGGAGCTGGGGAGATACGCAGTATTTT. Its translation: CASSPIAGTSGSWGDTQYF.

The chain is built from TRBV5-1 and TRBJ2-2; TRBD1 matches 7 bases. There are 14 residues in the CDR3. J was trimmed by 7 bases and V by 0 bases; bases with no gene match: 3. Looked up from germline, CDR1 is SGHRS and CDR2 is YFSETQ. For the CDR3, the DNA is TGCGCCAGCAGCTTGGATGCAGGGGGCGGGGAGCTGTTTTTT. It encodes CASSLDAGGGELFF.

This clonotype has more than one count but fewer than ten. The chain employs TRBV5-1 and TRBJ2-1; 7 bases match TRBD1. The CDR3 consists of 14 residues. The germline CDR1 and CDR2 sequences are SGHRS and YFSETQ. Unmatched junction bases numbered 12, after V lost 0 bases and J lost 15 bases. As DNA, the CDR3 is TGCGCCAGCAGCTTGGCCACACAGGGGCATCCTCCGTTCTTC. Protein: CASSLATQGHPPFF. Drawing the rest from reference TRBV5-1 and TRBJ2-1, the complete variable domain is KAGVTQTPRYLIKTRGQQVTLSCSPISGHRSVSWYQQTPGQGLQFLFEYFSETQRNKGNFPGRFSGRQFSNSRSEMNVSTLELGDSALYLCASSLATQGHPPFFGPGTRLTVL.

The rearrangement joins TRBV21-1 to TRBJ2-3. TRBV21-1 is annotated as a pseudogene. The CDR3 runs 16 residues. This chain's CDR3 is CASSDRGSHCTDTQYF. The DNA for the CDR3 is TGTGCCAGCAGCGATCGGGGATCCCATTGCACAGATACGCAGTATTTT.

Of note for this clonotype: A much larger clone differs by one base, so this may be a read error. For the CDR3, the DNA is TGCGCCGGCAGCCAAGCTCTCCCCTTTAACTATGGCTACACCTTC. This gives the protein CAGSQALPFNYGYTF. The chain employs TRBV4-1 and TRBJ1-2; unclear D gene. CDR3 size: 15 residues. The germline V gene has CDR1 MGHRA and CDR2 YSYEKL.

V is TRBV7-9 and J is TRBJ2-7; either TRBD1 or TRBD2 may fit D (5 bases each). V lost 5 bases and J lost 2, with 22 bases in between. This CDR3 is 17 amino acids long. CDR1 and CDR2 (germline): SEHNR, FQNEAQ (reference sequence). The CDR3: CASSPPVGQGRTYEQYF. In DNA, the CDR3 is TGTGCCAGCAGCCCACCCGTCGGGCAGGGACGAACCTACGAGCAGTACTTC.

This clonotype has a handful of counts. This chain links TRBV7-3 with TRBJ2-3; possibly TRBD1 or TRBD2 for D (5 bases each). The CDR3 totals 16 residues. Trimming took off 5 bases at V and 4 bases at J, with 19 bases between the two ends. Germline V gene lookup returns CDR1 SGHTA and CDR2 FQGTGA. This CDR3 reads CASSPLGALKPDTQYF. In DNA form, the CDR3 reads TGTGCCAGCAGCCCCCTCGGGGCCCTTAAACCAGATACGCAGTATTTT. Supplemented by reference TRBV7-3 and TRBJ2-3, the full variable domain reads GAGVSQTPSNKVTEKGKYVELRCDPISGHTALYWYRQSLGQGPEFLIYFQGTGAADDSGLPNDRFFAVRPEGSVSTLKIQRTERGDSAVYLCASSPLGALKPDTQYFGPGTRLTVL.

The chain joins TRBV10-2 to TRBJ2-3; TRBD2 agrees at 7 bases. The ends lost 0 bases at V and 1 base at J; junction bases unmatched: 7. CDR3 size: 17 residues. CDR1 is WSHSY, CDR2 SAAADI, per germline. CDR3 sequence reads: CASSESASSGRTDTQYF. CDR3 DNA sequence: TGCGCCAGCAGTGAGTCGGCGTCTAGCGGTCGCACAGATACGCAGTATTTT.

CDR3 residues: CASSWLVGSQETQYF. CDR3 nucleotides: TGTGCCAGCAGCTGGCTCGTGGGTAGCCAAGAGACCCAGTACTTC. The chain recombines TRBV11-1 with TRBJ2-5, with D unclear. The CDR3 is 15 residues long. V lost 4 bases and J lost 1, with 13 bases in between. The germline gives CDR1 SGHAT, CDR2 FQDESV (reference sequence).

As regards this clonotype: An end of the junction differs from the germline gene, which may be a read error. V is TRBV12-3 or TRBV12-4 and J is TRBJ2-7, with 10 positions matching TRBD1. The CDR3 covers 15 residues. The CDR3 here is CAGRGSDRGPYEQYF. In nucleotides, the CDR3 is TGTGCCGGCAGGGGATCCGACAGGGGGCCCTACGAGCAGTACTTC.

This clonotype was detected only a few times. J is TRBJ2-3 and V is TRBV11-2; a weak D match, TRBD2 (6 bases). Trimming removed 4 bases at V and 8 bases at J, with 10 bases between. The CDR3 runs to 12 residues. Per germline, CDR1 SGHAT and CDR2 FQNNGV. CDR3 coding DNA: TGTGCCAGCAGCTCCCGGGGAGGTACGCAGTATTTT. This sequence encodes CASSSRGGTQYF.

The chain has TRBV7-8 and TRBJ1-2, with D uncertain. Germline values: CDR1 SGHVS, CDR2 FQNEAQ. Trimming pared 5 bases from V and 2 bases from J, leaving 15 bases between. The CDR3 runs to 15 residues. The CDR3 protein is CASSPHLAENYGYTF. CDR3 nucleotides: TGTGCCAGCAGCCCCCACCTGGCAGAAAACTATGGCTACACCTTC.